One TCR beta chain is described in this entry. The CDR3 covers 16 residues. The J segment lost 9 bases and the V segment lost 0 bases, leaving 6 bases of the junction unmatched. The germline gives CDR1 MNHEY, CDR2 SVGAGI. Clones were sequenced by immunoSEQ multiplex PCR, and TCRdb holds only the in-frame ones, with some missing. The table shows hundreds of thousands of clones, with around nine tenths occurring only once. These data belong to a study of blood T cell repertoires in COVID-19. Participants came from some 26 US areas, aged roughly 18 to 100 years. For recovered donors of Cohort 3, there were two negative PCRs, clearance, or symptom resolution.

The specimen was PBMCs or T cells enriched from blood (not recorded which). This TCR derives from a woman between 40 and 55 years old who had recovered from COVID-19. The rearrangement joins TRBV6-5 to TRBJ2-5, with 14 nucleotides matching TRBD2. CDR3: CASSYSTSGRGGAQYF. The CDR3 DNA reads TGTGCCAGCAGTTACTCGACTAGCGGGAGGGGGGGGGCCCAGTACTTC.